This T cell receptor beta chain was obtained from a study of CD8+CD57+ T cells in acquired aplastic anemia. Overall study context: Sorted cells (CD4+ and CD8+) yielded DNA amounts that averaged approximately 3.2 ug. Researchers reported that healthy donors averaged about 10 million reads for CD4+ cells.

Whole-study findings and limits: In CD8+ cells, Simpson's diversity showed no significant difference between patients and controls. The number of CD8+ CDR3 sequences shared by patients and controls was twenty-nine.

Germline CDR1 reads SGHTA; CDR2 reads FQGNSA. The CDR3 extends over 10 amino acids. Both TCR beta VDJ combination and CDR3 sequence profiling were carried out. Genomic DNA was the template for this profiling. Via MiXCR, TCRdb re-called the reads, giving one row per CDR3 protein. The top ten hold 4% of the sample, which has hundreds of thousands of distinct CDR3 sequences, just under 70% seen once. This clonotype has a single count. Its antigen is unidentified. One junction end disagrees with the germline gene, perhaps due to a read error. The V gene is TRBV7-2, the J gene TRBJ2-7; TRBD2 might be the D (5 bases). The receptor was derived from a human donor in good health, serving as a control. Sequenced: sorted CD4+, CD8+, or CD8+CD57+ T cells (not recorded which) from PBMCs. The DNA for the CDR3 is TGTGCCAGCAGATTCAACGAGCGGTCCTTC. Amino acid sequence: CASRFNERSF.